This T cell receptor beta chain was identified in a study of monozygotic twins with inflammatory bowel disease. CDR3 length: 13 amino acids. Germline V lookup: CDR1 SEHNR, CDR2 FQNEAQ (reference sequence). cDNA for each sample came from eight separate reactions. TCRdb re-called the 5' RACE reads, yielding one record per CDR3 amino acid sequence without DNA. The sample features about 380,000 distinct CDR3 sequences, with 2.6% in its top ten. This rearrangement joins TRBV7-9 to TRBJ2-7; TCRdb's assignment of TRBD1 cannot be checked, as there is no DNA. This receptor was identified in a human donor with ulcerative colitis or Crohn's disease, or a healthy co-twin of an affected twin (not recorded which). Sequenced sample: blood. The CDR3 spells CASLRGVGYEQYF.